This TCR beta chain was obtained from a study of cytomegalovirus exposure and HLA in healthy donors. Germline V gives CDR1 SGDLS, CDR2 YYNGEE. The CDR3 totals 16 residues. The J segment lost 1 base and the V segment lost 0 bases, leaving 6 bases of the junction unmatched. Of note for this clone: As yet, its antigen is unknown.

PCR involved 60 Vbeta and 13 Jbeta primers. The repertoire was sequenced with immunoSEQ multiplex PCR; TCRdb's copy has only in-frame clones and lacks some. The sample holds about 160,000 clones; about three quarters are singletons and the top ten take over 1.3%. Study-level points and caveats: Sequencing likely generated an artifact that appeared as a cluster of highly shared sequence variants.

The clonotype was recovered from a man aged 18 to 30 in good health and CMV-seronegative. The chain uses TRBV9 and TRBJ2-5; 7 bases match TRBD2. Sample: PBMCs. CDR3 region: CASSVAPPSGQETQYF. CDR3 DNA sequence: TGTGCCAGCAGCGTAGCCCCTCCTAGCGGCCAAGAGACCCAGTACTTC.